This T cell receptor beta chain appears in the sequencing data of a study of vaccination and CD4 T cells after COVID-19. Notes on the study in general: Of the reactive clones in convalescent patients, a median about 90% showed up only post-vaccination.

Documented treatment: roughly ten-day PBMC culture with coronavirus spike peptide pools or control peptides (ViraFEST assay). The unexposed donor's CD4+ T cells were collected before the COVID-19 pandemic (2011-2018). The ViraFEST method relied on peptide pools to expand antigen-specific T cells, followed by TCR sequencing. Germline V gene sequence: CDR1 MDHEN, CDR2 SYDVKM. There are 15 residues in the CDR3. With 3 bases clipped from V and 6 bases from J, the junction kept 5 bases outside the gene matches. An Oncomine TCR Beta short-read assay was used to sequence the DNA from cultured CD4+ T cells. Genomic DNA from cultured CD4+ T cells was extracted. TCRdb fed the PCR reads into MiXCR, producing one record per CDR3 protein. The sample has about 7,800 distinct CDR3 sequences, more than 35% seen once; the top ten hold 35%. This clonotype was seen only a few times. Its antigen is as yet unknown.

The receptor comes from a human donor in good health. The sample comprised CD4+ T cells from blood, cultured in vitro. The rearrangement links TRBV28 to TRBJ1-5; the match to TRBD1 covers 10 bases. CDR3 sequence reads: CASSLPGQGTQPQHF. The DNA of the CDR3 is TGTGCCAGCAGTTTGCCGGGACAGGGGACTCAGCCCCAGCATTTT.